A single sample gave rise to the 4 T cell receptor beta chains below, sequenced in a study of CD8 T cells in Susac syndrome. Random hexamers were used to reverse transcribe an amount of roughly 0.45 to 1 ug RNA. MiXCR, applied by TCRdb to the immunoSEQ multiplex PCR reads, yields one record per CDR3 protein. The profile shows approximately 160,000 distinct CDR3 sequences, around 95% of them singletons. Sequencing was performed on CD4+ T cells from PBMCs. The receptors derive from a human donor with Susac syndrome.

The chain combines TRBV7-8 with TRBJ2-6; D ambiguous. The CDR3 extends over 15 amino acids. Germline CDR1 SGHVS, CDR2 FQNEAQ. V shed 3 bases and J shed 0 bases, with 6 bases lying between them. In nucleotides, the CDR3 is TGTGCCAGCAGCTTCGGCTCCTCTGGGGCCAACGTCCTGACTTTC. It translates to CASSFGSSGANVLTF.

The J gene is TRBJ2-7, the V gene TRBV30; TRBD1 aligns across 7 bases. The CDR3 has 13 amino acids. The trim removed 2 bases at V and 3 bases at J, leaving 4 bases unmatched. CDR1 is GTSNPN and CDR2 is SVGIG in the germline V gene (reference sequence). The CDR3 region has the DNA TGTGCCTGGAGTCCCGGACAGGACTACGAGCAGTACTTC. As protein: CAWSPGQDYEQYF.

This chain links TRBV29-1 with TRBJ1-2, with unresolved D. This CDR3 has 13 residues. V was trimmed by 2 bases and J by 3 bases, leaving 10 bases between them. The germline V gene encodes CDR1 SQVTM and CDR2 ANQGSEA. The CDR3 loop reads CSVEISQYYGYTF. CDR3 bases: TGCAGCGTTGAAATAAGCCAGTACTATGGCTACACCTTC.

This chain connects TRBV7-2 to TRBJ2-3, with 10 bases fitting TRBD2. Germline loops: CDR1 SGHTA, CDR2 FQGNSA. V dropped 0 bases and J dropped 2; count of bases not matched to a gene: 5. The CDR3 extends over 17 amino acids. The CDR3 region has the DNA TGTGCCAGCAGCTTAGCGCTACTAGCGGGACACACAGATACGCAGTATTTT. Translating gives CASSLALLAGHTDTQYF.